These T cell receptor beta chains were read from a single sample in a study of shared clonotypes between healthy human individuals. The data were produced by immunoSEQ multiplex PCR, yet TCRdb's version contains in-frame clones alone and is incomplete. The sample records over 400,000 clones, around 80% being singletons. The sequenced sample consisted of PBMCs. The receptors shown here come from a woman aged 40 to 55 in good health. Some clones in this sample may be carry-over from other donors' samples. Each CDR3 is given with its conserved first and last residue. D genes are given only for firm matches. Only some rows state a clone size, as once, few, many or a class for expanded clones.

once TRBJ1-6 . TRBV6-6 CASSYSGPLHF TGTGCCAGCAGTTACTCGGGACCCCTCCACTTT
many TRBJ2-1 TRBD1 TRBV7-8 CASSTTRQGDYNEQFF TGTGCCAGCAGCACAACCCGACAGGGGGACTACAATGAGCAGTTCTTC
. TRBJ2-7 . TRBV5-8 CATASPYSYEQYF TGTGCCACCGCGTCCCCCTACTCCTACGAGCAGTACTTC
. TRBJ1-2 . TRBV4-3 CASSLAAPREGYGYTF TGCGCCAGCAGCCTCGCCGCCCCCAGGGAAGGCTATGGCTACACCTTC
. TRBJ2-1 . TRBV5-8 CASSLVGEQFF TGTGCCAGCAGCTTGGTAGGTGAGCAGTTCTTC
. TRBJ1-3 . TRBV18 CASSPGGSGNTIYF TGTGCCAGCTCACCAGGGGGCTCTGGAAACACCATATATTTT
. TRBJ1-1 . TRBV28 CASRPWAASNTEAFF TGTGCCAGCAGGCCATGGGCGGCTTCGAACACTGAAGCTTTCTTT
. TRBJ2-5 . TRBV4-2 CASSQDQGRTLETQYF TGTGCCAGCAGCCAAGATCAGGGACGGACTTTGGAGACCCAGTACTTC
. TRBJ2-7 . TRBV20-1 CSAGTSYEQYF TGCAGTGCGGGGACCTCCTACGAGCAGTACTTC
. TRBJ2-7 . TRBV2 CASSDYPYEQYF TGTGCCAGCAGTGATTACCCCTACGAGCAGTACTTC
few TRBJ2-7 TRBD2 TRBV9 CASSVGSSGGAYEQYF TGTGCCAGCAGCGTAGGGTCTAGCGGGGGAGCCTACGAGCAGTACTTC
. TRBJ2-2 . TRBV6-6 CASSYQGISGELFF TGTGCCAGCAGTTATCAGGGGATCTCCGGGGAGCTGTTTTTT
. TRBJ2-1 . TRBV30 CAGGVERYNEQFF TGTGCCGGAGGGGTAGAGAGGTACAATGAGCAGTTCTTC
. TRBJ2-7 TRBD1 TRBV7-6 CASSHRGRTYEQYF TGTGCCAGCAGTCACAGGGGGCGAACCTACGAGCAGTACTTC
. TRBJ2-7 TRBD1 TRBV10-3 CATPGQGAQYF TGTGCCACCCCGGGACAGGGGGCCCAGTACTTC
. TRBJ1-2 . TRBV5-1 CASSIIENYGYTF TGCGCCAGCAGCATTATAGAGAACTATGGCTACACCTTC
. TRBJ1-2 TRBD1 TRBV29-1 CSVGSDRGYGYTF TGCAGCGTTGGCTCCGACAGGGGGTATGGCTACACCTTC
. TRBJ2-3 . TRBV7-3 CASSLERSQKYF TGTGCCAGCAGCTTAGAGAGGAGTCAGAAGTATTTT
. TRBJ1-4 . TRBV5-6 CASSTNGGPNEKLFF TGTGCCAGCAGCACGAACGGGGGGCCTAATGAAAAACTGTTTTTT
. TRBJ1-2 . TRBV6-1 CASSEGGAGAPYGYTF TGTGCCAGCAGTGAAGGGGGGGCAGGGGCTCCCTATGGCTACACCTTC